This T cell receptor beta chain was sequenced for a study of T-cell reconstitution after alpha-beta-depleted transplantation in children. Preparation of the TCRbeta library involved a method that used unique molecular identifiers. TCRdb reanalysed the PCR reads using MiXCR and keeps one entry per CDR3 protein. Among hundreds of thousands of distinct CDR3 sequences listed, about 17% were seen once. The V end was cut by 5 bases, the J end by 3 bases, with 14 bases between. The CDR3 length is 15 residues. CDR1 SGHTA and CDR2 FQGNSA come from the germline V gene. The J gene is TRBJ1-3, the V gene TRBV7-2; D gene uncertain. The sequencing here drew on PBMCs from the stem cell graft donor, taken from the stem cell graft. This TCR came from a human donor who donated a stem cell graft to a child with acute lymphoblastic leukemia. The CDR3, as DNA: TGTGCCAGCAGCCGGGATTTGGGTTTTGGAAACACCATATATTTT. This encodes CASSRDLGFGNTIYF.